This TCR beta chain was captured in a study of shared clonotypes between healthy human individuals (TCRdb year 2020). Broadly, across the study: The cohort comprised a couple of women and three men aged 18 to 49 years. Each donor's leukapheresis produced roughly between about 0.85 and 10 billion PBMCs. For each donor, CD4 naive and CD4 memory were each run on three plates, CD8 naive on two plates, and CD8 memory on one plate. Blood TCR repertoires of five healthy adults were deeply sequenced to estimate repertoire size and the extent of clonotype sharing between individuals. Different laboratories and diverse techniques were used to prepare libraries and sequence TCR repertoires, to increase sequencing depth and limit assay-specific biases. Overall study results and their limits: Rarefaction of sorted-subset datasets indicated incomplete sequencing despite the large sequencing depth. Sampling was restricted to blood, and TCR repertoires in tissue are likely to differ from TCR repertoires in blood. Sharing across a few donors was observed for around 4.8% of naive CD4, over 3% of naive CD8, 2% to 2.5% of memory CD4, and about 0.39% of memory CD8 clonotypes. Higher generation probabilities were observed for clonotypes shared by all four sorted-subset donors than for non-shared clonotypes. Naive subsets generally had larger estimated clonotype richness than memory subsets did. Pairwise subsampling led to the expectation that sequencing depth would affect the degree of clonotype sharing among donors. Because the study included only a small number of donors, the genetic and exposure-history diversity represented was limited.

V loses 3 bases, J loses 6 bases, and the germline ends lie 11 bases apart. According to the germline V gene, CDR1 reads KGHSH and CDR2 reads LQKENI. The CDR3 holds 14 amino acids from the cysteine to the phenylalanine. Left in the record is the CDR3 DNA by itself, 42 bases read in frame from the first base. Donors were healthy HIV-negative adults with no recently reported acute infections or vaccinations. Every donor was a Caucasian adult residing in Nashville, Tennessee, USA. Magnetic negative selection was used to enrich CD4+ T cells, after which naive cells were positively selected on CD45RA and the negative fraction became the memory subset. Blood was collected by leukapheresis, and PBMCs were isolated by Ficoll-Histopaque density gradient centrifugation and then cryopreserved in liquid nitrogen vapor phase. Analytical flow cytometry was used to check the purity and quantity of every magnetically sorted T cell population. Genomic DNA was isolated from each sorted fraction and quantified by UV absorbance on a Nanodrop 2000c.

Of note for this clone: Its antigen is not yet known. Base-call qualities are not available, and no considerably larger clone is one nucleotide away.

TCR CDR3 regions were amplified from genomic DNA by multiplex PCR using the deep immunoSEQ assay. Extracted genomic DNA from each cell subset was spread evenly across all wells of several immunoSEQ 96-well plates, with each plate serving as a replicate. For sorted subsets, about 0.2 ug genomic DNA, equal to 30,000 to 35,000 T cell genomes, was loaded into each replicate PCR. Purified libraries were measured with a Qubit 3.0 fluorometer, size-checked on a Bioanalyzer 2100, and measured again with the KAPA Library Quantification kit. Every immunoSEQ 96-well plate was sequenced on a dedicated single-read 150-cycle Illumina NextSeq 550 flow cell. Per the original workflow: Because the immunoSEQ output included only junctional sequences and no quality scores, the filtering could not be the same as the filtering used for full-length reads. Sequences were annotated with PyIR, a Python wrapper for IgBLAST v1.9, and V/J genes and CDR3 were assigned using IMGT germline references. Reads were filtered out if the reads had weak V/J assignments (E-value above 1e-6), no CDR3, stop codons, out-of-frame junctions, or ambiguous translated residues. V3J clonotypes were defined as sequences sharing an identical inferred V gene, J gene, and CDR3 amino acid sequence. Percentage overlap between repertoires was calculated by dividing the number of shared unique clonotypes by the size of the smaller repertoire. RTK rarefaction, the Chao1 estimator, and Recon v2.1 estimates of unobserved clonotypes were used to assess repertoire richness. Generation probabilities for all TCRbeta clonotypes obtained by the gDNA method from four donors were computed using OLGA. This is the immuneACCESS table as TCRdb keeps it, with only in-frame sequences that have V and J called. A part of the clones is gone; compared with another copy, unresolved V genes explain less than half, and the rest is unexplained. The DNA was the basis for D and trimming; V, J and clone size are from that table. This sample is represented by millions of clones; approximately 93% of them were singletons. The ten most abundant clones make up approximately 0.4% of the sample.

The sequenced sample was naive CD4+ T cells from PBMCs. Interpreted using the paper, the cell subset or site label stands for: CD45RA+ positively selected. The TCR sequence derives from a man between 18 and 29 years old in good health. Some clones in this sample may be carry-over from other donors' samples. The chain uses TRBV18 and TRBJ1-4, with no confident D gene call. CDR3 sequence: CASSPVLMDEKLFF. The nucleotide sequence reads as follows: TGTGCCAGCTCACCTGTTCTGATGGATGAAAAACTGTTTTTT.